The rows below give T cell receptor beta chains drawn from one sample of a study of Ad26.COV2.S vaccination and SARS-CoV-2 variants. Sequencing used immunoSEQ multiplex PCR; TCRdb keeps in-frame clones, though not all of them. In the table there are 400,000 to 500,000 clones, roughly nine tenths of which are singletons. The source was peripheral blood, collected in a trial of Ad26.COV2.S vaccine versus placebo. Source of these receptors: a person between 18 and 59 years old who received the Ad26.COV2.S COVID-19 vaccine or a placebo. CDR3s include the opening cysteine and the closing phenylalanine or tryptophan. The D gene is left open where the match is weak. Expanded clones get a size class; other rows say once, few or many, or leave the size out.

NA	TRBV29-1	10	NA	TRBJ1-2	TGCAGCGTTGGGACCGGTGGCTACACCTTC	CSVGTGGYTF
NA	TRBV7-2	13	few	TRBJ1-6	TGTGCCAGCAGCTTATCGCGGCAGGGTCGCCTCCACTTT	CASSLSRQGRLHF
NA	TRBV7-2	14	NA	TRBJ1-3	TGTGCCAGCAGTTCGACGGTGCTCGGAAACACCATATATTTT	CASSSTVLGNTIYF
NA	TRBV4-3	16	NA	TRBJ2-1	TGCGCCAGCAGCCAAGTTGTTAGCGGCTCCTACAATGAGCAGTTCTTC	CASSQVVSGSYNEQFF
TRBD1	TRBV12-5	16	NA	TRBJ2-1	TGTGCTAGTGGTTTGGCCACGGGACAGGTTTACAATGAGCAGTTCTTC	CASGLATGQVYNEQFF
NA	TRBV24-1	13	NA	TRBJ2-1	TGTGCCACCAGCGGACTAACTGCCAATGAGCAGTTCTTC	CATSGLTANEQFF
NA	TRBV7-9	13	NA	TRBJ2-2	TGTGCCAGCGAAACAGGCTACACCGGGGAGCTGTTTTTT	CASETGYTGELFF
NA	TRBV28	15	NA	TRBJ2-5	TGTGCCAGCAGTTTAAGGAAGGCAGCGCAAGAGACCCAGTACTTC	CASSLRKAAQETQYF
NA	TRBV7-9	13	once	TRBJ1-2	TGTGCCAGCAGCTTTGGGGATAACTATGGCTACACCTTC	CASSFGDNYGYTF
NA	TRBV2	11	NA	TRBJ2-1	TGTGCCAGCAAACTTAACAATGAGCAGTTCTTC	CASKLNNEQFF
NA	TRBV11-3	13	NA	TRBJ2-5	TGTGCCAGCAGCTTGCAGGGCAAAGAGACCCAGTACTTC	CASSLQGKETQYF
NA	TRBV19	15	NA	TRBJ2-5	TGTGCCAGTAGTATAGGAGGGGCAGAGATAGAGACCCAGTACTTC	CASSIGGAEIETQYF
NA	TRBV27	16	NA	TRBJ1-6	TGTGCCAGCAGTTTTTTGGGCAGGAGAAATAATTCACCCCTCCACTTT	CASSFLGRRNNSPLHF
TRBD1	TRBV9	17	NA	TRBJ1-5	TGTGCCAGCAGCGTAGTGGTATTCAGGGGGTGGGATCAGCCCCAGCATTTT	CASSVVVFRGWDQPQHF
TRBD1	TRBV5-1	14	NA	TRBJ1-2	TGCGCCAGCAGCTTAGGACAGGAAGGGGATGGCTACACCTTC	CASSLGQEGDGYTF
NA	TRBV2	11	NA	TRBJ1-1	TGTGCCAGCAGCGAGACGGGCGAAGCTTTCTTT	CASSETGEAFF
NA	TRBV11-2	12	NA	TRBJ1-6	TGTGCCAGCAGGCACAGTAATTCACCCCTCCACTTT	CASRHSNSPLHF
NA	TRBV28	10	few	TRBJ1-2	TGTGCCAGCGGCCTTTGGGGCTACACCTTC	CASGLWGYTF
NA	TRBV7-2	13	NA	TRBJ1-1	TGTGCCAGCAGCTCCTCAGGTTGGACTGAAGCTTTCTTT	CASSSSGWTEAFF
NA	TRBV12-3/TRBV12-4	13	NA	TRBJ2-2	TGTGCCAGCAGTTTGAGGCTCACCGGGGAGCTGTTTTTT	CASSLRLTGELFF
TRBD1	TRBV29-1	12	NA	TRBJ1-1	TGCAGCGTTGGGGACAGGCACACTGAAGCTTTCTTT	CSVGDRHTEAFF
NA	TRBV19	16	NA	TRBJ1-1	TGTGCCAGTAGTATAATACAGGGAAGCATCGGCACTGAAGCTTTCTTT	CASSIIQGSIGTEAFF
TRBD1	TRBV5-6	16	NA	TRBJ1-2	TGTGCCAGCAGCGCATTTACGACAGGGCCTAACTATGGCTACACCTTC	CASSAFTTGPNYGYTF
NA	TRBV10-3	10	NA	TRBJ2-3	TGTGCCACTCTGGGGGATACGCAGTATTTT	CATLGDTQYF